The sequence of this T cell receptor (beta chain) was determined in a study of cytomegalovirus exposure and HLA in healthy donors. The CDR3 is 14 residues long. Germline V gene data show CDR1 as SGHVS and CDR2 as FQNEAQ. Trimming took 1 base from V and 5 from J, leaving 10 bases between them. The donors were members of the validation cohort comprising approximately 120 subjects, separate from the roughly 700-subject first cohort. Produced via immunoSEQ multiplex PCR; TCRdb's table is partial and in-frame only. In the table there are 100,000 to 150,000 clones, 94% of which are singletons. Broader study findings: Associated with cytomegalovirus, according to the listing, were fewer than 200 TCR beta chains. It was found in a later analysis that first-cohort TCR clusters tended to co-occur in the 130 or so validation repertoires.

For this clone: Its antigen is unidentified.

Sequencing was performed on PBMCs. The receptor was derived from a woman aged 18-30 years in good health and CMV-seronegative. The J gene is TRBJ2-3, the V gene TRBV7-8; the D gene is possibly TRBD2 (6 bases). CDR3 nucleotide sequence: TGTGCCAGCAGCTTAGACCCGGGGGAAGATACGCAGTATTTT. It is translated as CASSLDPGEDTQYF.